The present entry profiles one T cell receptor (beta chain) with its context. Antigen unknown. The CDR3 runs to 16 residues. Trimming took off 3 bases at V and 0 bases at J, with 15 bases between the two ends. Germline-derived CDR1 and CDR2 are MNHNS and SASEGT. Assay used: immunoSEQ multiplex PCR; TCRdb lists only in-frame clones, some missing. The sample contains tens of thousands of clones, approximately 90% of which appear only once. The data belong to a study of T cell responses to AZD1222 COVID-19 vaccine. General observations from the study: Elevations in Spike-specific TCR breadth and depth followed administration of two AZD1222 doses. Repertoires in all cases were sampled only once the peak T cell response had passed.

The chain combines TRBV6-1 with TRBJ2-7; D tentatively reads TRBD1 or TRBD2 (5 bases each). This receptor was identified in an adult who received the AZD1222 COVID-19 vaccine. This specimen was peripheral blood, taken 28 days after the second AZD1222 dose. The CDR3: CASSEGYGASSYEQYF. The CDR3 nucleotides read TGTGCCAGCAGTGAGGGGTACGGGGCAAGCTCCTACGAGCAGTACTTC.